A single sample is the source of the 32 T cell receptor beta chains below, sequenced in a study of blood T cell repertoires in COVID-19. TCRdb's table, derived via immunoSEQ multiplex PCR, lists solely in-frame clones and lacks some. The sample lists some 82,000 clones, 81% occurring once. Sequencing was done on a sample of peripheral blood. These TCRs come from a man aged 80 or over with acute or convalescent COVID-19.

The genes are TRBV15 and TRBJ1-2, with TRBD1 matching 8 bases. J was trimmed by 8 bases and V by 0 bases; bases with no gene match: 8. The CDR3 runs to 15 residues. In germline, CDR1 is LNHNV, CDR2 YYDKDF (reference sequence). The CDR3 region is CATSRDMADRGGYTF. CDR3 nucleotides: TGTGCCACCAGCAGAGATATGGCTGACAGGGGAGGCTACACCTTC.

This clone was recorded at least ten times. The chain employs TRBV27 and TRBJ1-6; D is unclear. The CDR3 loop spans 14 amino acids. Germline CDR1 MNHEY, CDR2 SMNVEV (reference sequence). Trimming took 6 bases from V and 6 from J, leaving 12 bases between them. This chain's CDR3 is CASRFTVSNSPLHF. Here the CDR3 DNA reads TGTGCCAGCAGATTTACAGTCTCTAATTCACCCCTCCACTTT.

The J gene is TRBJ2-1, the V gene TRBV7-3; 11 nucleotides align to TRBD2. CDR3 size: 16 residues. V gave up 5 bases and J gave up 4 bases; unmatched junction bases: 7. In germline, CDR1 is SGHTA, CDR2 FQGTGA. The CDR3 sequence is CASSPEGTSGYNEQFF. CDR3 bases: TGTGCCAGCAGCCCAGAGGGGACTAGCGGATACAATGAGCAGTTCTTC.

This clone was counted between two and nine times. J is TRBJ2-7 and V is TRBV14; D is possibly TRBD1 (6 bases). Looked up from germline, CDR1 is SGHDN and CDR2 is FVKESK. Trimming pared 5 bases from V and 9 bases from J, leaving 14 bases between. The CDR3 sequence is 12 residues long. CDR3 protein: CASSKQGRRQYF. The CDR3 DNA sequence: TGTGCCAGCAGCAAACAGGGAAGGAGGCAGTACTTC.

This chain joins TRBV7-2 and TRBJ1-2, with 9 bases matching TRBD1. Losses at the gene ends were 1 base for V and 8 bases for J; bases not matched to a gene: 5. There are 14 residues in the CDR3. The V gene's germline CDR1 is SGHTA and CDR2 FQGNSA. The CDR3 sequence: CASSLGRQGGGYTF. Here the CDR3 DNA reads TGTGCCAGCAGCTTAGGGCGACAGGGGGGCGGCTACACCTTC. The whole variable domain, filled in from reference TRBV7-2 and TRBJ1-2, reads GAGVSQSPSNKVTEKGKDVELRCDPISGHTALYWYRQSLGQGLEFLIYFQGNSAPDKSGLPSDRFSAERTGGSVSTLTIQRTQQEDSAVYLCASSLGRQGGGYTFGSGTRLTVV.

V is TRBV7-2 and J is TRBJ1-2, with D possibly TRBD1 on 6 matching bases. Deletions cut 10 bases from V and 2 bases from J, with 20 bases between. The CDR3 contains 15 residues. Germline CDR1 SGHTA, CDR2 FQGNSA. The CDR3: CAIPGHRDTNYGYTF. The CDR3 nucleotides read TGTGCCATTCCGGGCCACAGGGATACAAACTATGGCTACACCTTC.

V gene TRBV3-1 (or the pseudogene TRBV3-2) combines with J gene TRBJ2-5, with D tentatively TRBD2 (6 bases). This CDR3 contains 15 residues. Per the germline V gene, CDR1 is LGHDT and CDR2 is YNNKEL (reference sequence). Trimming shortened V by 0 bases and J by 4 bases, and 12 bases separated the two germline ends. The CDR3: CASSQDPGLGETQYF. As DNA, the CDR3 is TGTGCCAGCAGCCAAGATCCGGGACTTGGAGAGACCCAGTACTTC.

The V call is TRBV18, the J call TRBJ2-6; no definite D call. The germline gives CDR1 KGHSH, CDR2 LQKENI. The CDR3 is 16 amino acids. V lost 1 base and J 0 bases, leaving 7 bases between the germline ends. CDR3 sequence: CASSPLLYSGANVLTF. For the CDR3, the DNA is TGTGCCAGCTCACCACTGTTATACTCTGGGGCCAACGTCCTGACTTTC.

The J gene is TRBJ2-4, the V gene TRBV7-8; tentative D call: TRBD1 (6 bases). The germline CDR1 and CDR2 sequences are SGHVS and FQNEAQ. CDR3 length: 14 residues. Trimming took 5 bases from V and 2 from J, leaving 10 bases between them. CDR3 region: CASSSRGTKNIQYF. DNA of the CDR3: TGTGCCAGCAGCAGTAGGGGGACCAAAAACATTCAGTACTTC.

Details on this clone: This CDR3 is also generated by other DNA sequences in the sample. The rearrangement uses TRBV5-4 and TRBJ1-2; 7 bases agree with TRBD1. The CDR3 extends over 14 amino acids. The J segment lost 2 bases and the V segment lost 0 bases, leaving 1 base of the junction unmatched. CDR1 SGHNT and CDR2 YYREEE come from the germline V gene (reference sequence). CDR3 DNA: TGTGCCAGCAGCTTGGCAGGGGGGAACTATGGCTACACCTTC. This codes for CASSLAGGNYGYTF.

The chain employs TRBV6-5 and TRBJ2-5; D gene ambiguous. Germline V gene data show CDR1 as MNHEY and CDR2 as SVGAGI. This CDR3 has 14 amino acids. Trimming left V 2 bases short and J 4 bases short, with 11 bases between. In DNA, the CDR3 is TGTGCCAGCAGTTACAACAGAGTCTCAGAGACCCAGTACTTC. Translated: CASSYNRVSETQYF.

This clone was counted a few times. This chain connects TRBV10-3 to TRBJ1-6, with D possibly TRBD1 on 5 matching bases. V lost 3 bases to trimming and J lost 9 bases, with 12 bases between them. The CDR3 runs 14 residues. From germline, CDR1 is ENHRY and CDR2 SYGVKD. CDR3 loop: CAISEDPTGSPLHF. For the CDR3, the DNA is TGTGCCATCAGTGAAGACCCCACAGGTTCACCCCTCCACTTT.

This clone was counted only a few times. The V gene is TRBV5-1, the J gene TRBJ1-1, with D perhaps TRBD1 (5 bases). The CDR3 is 15 residues long. Trimming stripped 7 bases from V and 0 bases from J, with 16 bases between. Germline CDR1 reads SGHRS; CDR2 reads YFSETQ. The CDR3 bases are TGCGCCAGCGGCGGCGGGGAGGGGCTGAACACTGAAGCTTTCTTT. This codes for CASGGGEGLNTEAFF. The full variable domain, with the rest looked up from reference TRBV5-1 and TRBJ1-1, is KAGVTQTPRYLIKTRGQQVTLSCSPISGHRSVSWYQQTPGQGLQFLFEYFSETQRNKGNFPGRFSGRQFSNSRSEMNVSTLELGDSALYLCASGGGEGLNTEAFFGQGTRLTVV.

Here the CDR3 reads CASSLMPGTGDNEQFF. As DNA, the CDR3 is TGTGCCAGCAGCTTAATGCCCGGGACAGGGGACAATGAGCAGTTCTTC. The chain employs TRBV7-3 and TRBJ2-1, with 10 nucleotides matching TRBD1. Germline CDR1 SGHTA, CDR2 FQGTGA. The CDR3 spans 16 residues. V lost 1 base, J lost 5 bases, and 5 bases stayed unmatched. Full variable domain (rest looked up from reference TRBV7-3 and TRBJ2-1): GAGVSQTPSNKVTEKGKYVELRCDPISGHTALYWYRQSLGQGPEFLIYFQGTGAADDSGLPNDRFFAVRPEGSVSTLKIQRTERGDSAVYLCASSLMPGTGDNEQFFGPGTRLTVL.

The chain has TRBV3-1 (or the pseudogene TRBV3-2) and TRBJ2-7; 10 nucleotides agree with TRBD2. This CDR3 has 15 amino acids. The junction had 5 bases not matched to a gene; V was cut back by 1 base and J by 5 bases. CDR1 is LGHDT, CDR2 YNNKEL, per germline (reference sequence). The DNA for the CDR3 is TGTGCCAGCAGCCAAGGGACTAGCGGAGCCGACGAGCAGTACTTC. Its translation is CASSQGTSGADEQYF.

This sequence joins TRBV10-1 and TRBJ2-1; 8 bases align to TRBD2. Germline trimming cut 2 bases from V and 2 bases from J; bases unmatched to any gene: 5. The CDR3 is 16 residues long. Germline V gene data show CDR1 as WNHNN and CDR2 as SYGVQD (reference sequence). The CDR3 DNA is TGCGCCAGCAGTGAGACTAGCGGTTTAACCTACAATGAGCAGTTCTTC. This codes for CASSETSGLTYNEQFF.

V is TRBV30 and J is TRBJ1-2; no clear D. The CDR3 covers 12 residues. V shed 1 base and J shed 8 bases, with 11 bases lying between them. Looked up from germline, CDR1 is GTSNPN and CDR2 is SVGIG (reference sequence). CDR3 region: CAWSAQVGGYTF. The CDR3 nucleotides are TGTGCCTGGAGTGCCCAGGTCGGAGGCTACACCTTC. Full variable domain (remainder filled in from reference TRBV30 and TRBJ1-2): SQTIHQWPATLVQPVGSPLSLECTVEGTSNPNLYWYRQAAGRGLQLLFYSVGIGQISSEVPQNLSASRPQDRQFILSSKKLLLSDSGFYLCAWSAQVGGYTFGSGTRLTVV.

In its sample, this clone was seen once. The gene calls are TRBV18 and TRBJ1-1, with D maybe TRBD1 (6 bases). Trimming removed 6 bases from V and 1 base from J, with 18 bases in between. CDR1 and CDR2 from the germline V gene are KGHSH and LQKENI. The CDR3 has 16 residues. The CDR3 protein is CASSPGHLKANTEAFF. As DNA, the CDR3 is TGTGCCAGCTCGCCGGGACACCTAAAGGCGAACACTGAAGCTTTCTTT.

This chain's CDR3 is CASSLSGGDSPLHF. The CDR3 DNA reads TGTGCCAGCAGCCTCAGCGGGGGAGATTCACCCCTCCACTTT. This chain joins TRBV14 and TRBJ1-6; tentative D call: TRBD1 (5 bases). Trimming stripped 4 bases from V and 8 bases from J, with 12 bases between. Per germline, CDR1 SGHDN and CDR2 FVKESK. This CDR3 is built from 14 residues.

The chain recombines TRBV15 with TRBJ1-1, with TRBD1 matching 7 bases. Trimming removed 1 base from V and 5 bases from J; junction bases left unmatched: 4. CDR1 LNHNV and CDR2 YYDKDF come from the germline V gene (reference sequence). CDR3 length: 14 amino acids. The CDR3 spells CATSRGTGLTEAFF. CDR3 nucleotide sequence: TGTGCCACCAGCAGAGGGACAGGCCTGACTGAAGCTTTCTTT.

This clone was counted a few times. V gene TRBV2 combines with J gene TRBJ2-7; 8 bases match TRBD1. Germline CDR1 and CDR2: SNHLY and FYNNEI. This CDR3 comprises 14 residues. V shed 1 base, J shed 5 bases, and the junction held 4 bases outside the gene matches. The CDR3 DNA follows: TGTGCCAGCAGTGAAGGGACAGGGTACCACGAGCAGTACTTC. It translates to CASSEGTGYHEQYF.

This clone appeared a single time. The rearrangement uses TRBV2 and TRBJ1-4; weak D call: TRBD1 (5 bases). The CDR3 totals 15 residues. V was trimmed by 2 bases and J by 3 bases, leaving 10 bases between them. Germline V CDR1 and CDR2: SNHLY, FYNNEI. CDR3 loop: CASSESRDSNEKLFF. Here the CDR3 DNA reads TGTGCCAGCAGTGAATCGAGGGACTCTAATGAAAAACTGTTTTTT.

The chain carries TRBV27 and TRBJ2-1; 7 bases map to TRBD2. The CDR3 covers 16 residues. Germline lookup yields CDR1 MNHEY and CDR2 SMNVEV (reference sequence). Trimming at V came to 0 bases and at J to 8 bases, leaving 10 bases not matched to a gene. CDR3 sequence reads: CASSLSAGETGDEQFF. The CDR3 DNA follows: TGTGCCAGCAGTTTATCCGCGGGAGAAACTGGCGATGAGCAGTTCTTC.

Here the CDR3 reads CASSSSSFTEAFF. The DNA of the CDR3 is TGTGCCAGCAGCTCCTCCAGTTTTACTGAAGCTTTCTTT. J is TRBJ1-1 and V is TRBV11-3; D is undetermined. CDR1 and CDR2 from the germline V gene are SGHNT and YENEEA. The V and J ends lost 4 bases and 5 bases respectively, with 11 bases between them. The CDR3 covers 13 residues.

The genes are TRBV6-5 and TRBJ1-6, with D possibly being TRBD1 (6 bases). Germline-derived CDR1 and CDR2 are MNHEY and SVGAGI. V was trimmed by 5 bases and J by 5 bases, leaving 13 bases between them. CDR3 length: 15 amino acids. The CDR3 DNA reads as TGTGCCAGCAGTATTACTCAGGGGAATAATTCACCCCTCCACTTT. Translation: CASSITQGNNSPLHF.

The chain has TRBV7-3 and TRBJ2-1; D might be TRBD1 (6 bases). The CDR3 loop spans 13 amino acids. Trimming took 2 bases from V and 9 from J, leaving 11 bases between them. The germline V gene has CDR1 SGHTA and CDR2 FQGTGA. The CDR3 is CASSLSGDGEQFF. The CDR3 DNA is TGTGCCAGCAGCTTATCAGGGGATGGTGAGCAGTTCTTC.

The sample holds one count of this clone. The chain carries TRBV3-1 (or the pseudogene TRBV3-2) and TRBJ1-3; a possible D gene is TRBD1 (6 bases). V lost 5 bases to trimming and J lost 0 bases, with 17 bases between them. The CDR3 is 17 residues long. Per germline, CDR1 LGHDT and CDR2 YNNKEL (reference sequence). The CDR3 reads CASSRRTGSASGNTIYF. In nucleotides, the CDR3 is TGTGCCAGCAGCAGACGAACAGGGTCTGCCTCTGGAAACACCATATATTTT.

This clone came up once. J is TRBJ1-2 and V is TRBV28; D might be TRBD1 (5 bases). Between the trimmed V and J ends, which lost 3 bases and 7 bases, there was a span of 15 bases. CDR1 and CDR2 (germline): MDHEN, SYDVKM. The CDR3 loop spans 14 amino acids. In nucleotides, the CDR3 is TGTGCCAGCAGTTTCGGGGGGACCTTTAGTGGCTACACCTTC. It is translated as CASSFGGTFSGYTF.

The rearrangement uses TRBV18 and TRBJ2-3; D is possibly TRBD2 (6 bases). Trimming cost V 5 bases and J 4 bases, with 10 bases left between them. Germline V gene sequence: CDR1 KGHSH, CDR2 LQKENI. The CDR3 consists of 13 residues. CDR3 amino acids: CASSSAGSDTQYF. The CDR3 region has the DNA TGTGCCAGCTCATCCGCGGGGTCAGATACGCAGTATTTT.

This clone was seen only once. The chain has TRBV5-1 and TRBJ2-3; no definite D call. The V gene lost 0 bases and the J gene lost 4 bases, with 6 bases spanning the gap. The CDR3 is made up of 13 amino acids. From germline, CDR1 is SGHRS and CDR2 YFSETQ. CDR3 region: CASSLGSPDTQYF. The CDR3 DNA sequence: TGCGCCAGCAGCTTGGGGAGTCCAGATACGCAGTATTTT.

The chain combines TRBV19 with TRBJ1-5; 7 bases are a match to TRBD1. With 7 bases clipped from V and 9 bases from J, the junction kept 15 bases outside the gene matches. Germline CDR1 is LNHDA and CDR2 is SQIVND (reference sequence). The CDR3 sequence is 15 residues long. The CDR3 nucleotides read TGTGCCAGTACTTCCCTAAAAGAGGGGGCGGGGCCCCAGCATTTT. Translated, it gives CASTSLKEGAGPQHF.

This clone has only a few counts. The CDR3 DNA sequence: TGTGCCAGCAGTTTGGGCGCTAACACCGGGGAGCTGTTTTTT. It specifies CASSLGANTGELFF. The genes are TRBV7-2 and TRBJ2-2; D gene uncertain. Looked up from germline, CDR1 is SGHTA and CDR2 is FQGNSA. This CDR3 has 14 residues. V lost 6 bases and J lost 2, with 10 bases in between. The variable domain in full, with the rest retrieved from reference TRBV7-2 and TRBJ2-2, is GAGVSQSPSNKVTEKGKDVELRCDPISGHTALYWYRQSLGQGLEFLIYFQGNSAPDKSGLPSDRFSAERTGGSVSTLTIQRTQQEDSAVYLCASSLGANTGELFFGEGSRLTVL.